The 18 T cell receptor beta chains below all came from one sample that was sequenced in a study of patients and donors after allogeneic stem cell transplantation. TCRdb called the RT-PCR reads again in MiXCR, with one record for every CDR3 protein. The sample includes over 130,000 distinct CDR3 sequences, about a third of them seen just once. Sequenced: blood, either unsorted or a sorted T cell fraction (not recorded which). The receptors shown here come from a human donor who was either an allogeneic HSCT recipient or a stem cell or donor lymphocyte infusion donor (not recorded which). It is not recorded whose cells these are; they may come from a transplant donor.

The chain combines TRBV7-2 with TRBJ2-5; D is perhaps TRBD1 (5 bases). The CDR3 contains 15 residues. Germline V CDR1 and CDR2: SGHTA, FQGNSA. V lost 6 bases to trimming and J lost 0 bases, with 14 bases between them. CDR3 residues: CASSPQGFNQETQYF. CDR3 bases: TGTGCCAGCAGTCCTCAGGGATTTAACCAAGAGACCCAGTACTTC.

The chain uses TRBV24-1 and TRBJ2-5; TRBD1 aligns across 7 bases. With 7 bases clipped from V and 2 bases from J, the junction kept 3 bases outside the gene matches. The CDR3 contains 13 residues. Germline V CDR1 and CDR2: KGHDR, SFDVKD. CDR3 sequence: CATSRGQQETQYF. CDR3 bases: TGTGCCACCAGCCGGGGACAGCAAGAGACCCAGTACTTC.

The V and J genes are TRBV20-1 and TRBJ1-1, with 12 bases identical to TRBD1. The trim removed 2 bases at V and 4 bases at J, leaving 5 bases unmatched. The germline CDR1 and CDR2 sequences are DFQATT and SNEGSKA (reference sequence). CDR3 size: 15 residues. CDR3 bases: TGCAGTGCTAGATGGGGACAGGGGGCGCGCACTGAAGCTTTCTTT. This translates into CSARWGQGARTEAFF.

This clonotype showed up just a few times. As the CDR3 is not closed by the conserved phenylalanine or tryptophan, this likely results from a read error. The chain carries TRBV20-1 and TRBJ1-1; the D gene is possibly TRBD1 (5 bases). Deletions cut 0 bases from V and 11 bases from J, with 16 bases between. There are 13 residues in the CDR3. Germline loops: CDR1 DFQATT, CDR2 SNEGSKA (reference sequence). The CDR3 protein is CSARDRARVVAFL. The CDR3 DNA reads TGCAGTGCTAGAGATCGGGCCAGGGTTGTGGCTTTCCTT.

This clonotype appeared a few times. The chain's CDR3 is CASSQGAPAPWNYGYTF. The CDR3 DNA sequence: TGTGCCAGCAGCCAAGGGGCGCCCGCCCCATGGAACTATGGCTACACCTTC. This chain uses TRBV14 with TRBJ1-2; D ambiguous. With 1 base removed from V and 2 bases from J, the gap between germline ends came to 17 bases. The length of the CDR3 is 17 residues. Germline V gene sequence: CDR1 SGHDN, CDR2 FVKESK.

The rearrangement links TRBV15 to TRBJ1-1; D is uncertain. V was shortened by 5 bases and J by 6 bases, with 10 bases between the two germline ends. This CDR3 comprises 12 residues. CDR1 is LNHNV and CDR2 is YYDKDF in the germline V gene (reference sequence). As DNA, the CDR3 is TGTGCCACCAGCGTCAGCGGCGCTGAAGCTTTCTTT. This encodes CATSVSGAEAFF.

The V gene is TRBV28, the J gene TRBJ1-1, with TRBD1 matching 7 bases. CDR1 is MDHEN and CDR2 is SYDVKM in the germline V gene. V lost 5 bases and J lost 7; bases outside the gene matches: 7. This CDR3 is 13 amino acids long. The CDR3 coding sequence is TGTGCCAGCAGTGCTGACCGGGACAGTGAAGCTTTCTTT. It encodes CASSADRDSEAFF.

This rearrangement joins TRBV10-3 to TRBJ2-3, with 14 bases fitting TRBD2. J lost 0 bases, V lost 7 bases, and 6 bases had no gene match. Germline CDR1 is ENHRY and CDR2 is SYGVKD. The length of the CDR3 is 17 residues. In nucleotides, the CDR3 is TGTGCCATCACCCAGGGACTAGCGGGGGCTAGCACAGATACGCAGTATTTT. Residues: CAITQGLAGASTDTQYF.

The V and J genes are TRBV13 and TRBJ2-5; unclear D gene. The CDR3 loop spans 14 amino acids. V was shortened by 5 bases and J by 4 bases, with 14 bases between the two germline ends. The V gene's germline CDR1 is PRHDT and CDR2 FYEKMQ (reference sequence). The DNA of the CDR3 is TGTGCCAGCAGCACCTCACAGTTCCCAGAGACCCAGTACTTC. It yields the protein CASSTSQFPETQYF.

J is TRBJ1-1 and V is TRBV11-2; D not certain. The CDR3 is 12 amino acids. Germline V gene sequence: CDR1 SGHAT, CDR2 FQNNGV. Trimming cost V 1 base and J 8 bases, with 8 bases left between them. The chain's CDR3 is CASSLVAPEAFF. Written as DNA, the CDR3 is TGTGCCAGCAGCTTAGTGGCCCCGGAAGCTTTCTTT.

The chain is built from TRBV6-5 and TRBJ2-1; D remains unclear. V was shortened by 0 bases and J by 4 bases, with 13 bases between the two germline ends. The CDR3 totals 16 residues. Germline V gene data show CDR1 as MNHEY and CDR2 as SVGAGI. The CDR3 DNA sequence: TGTGCCAGCAGTTACTCGGGCGGACGGGCGTACAATGAGCAGTTCTTC. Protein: CASSYSGGRAYNEQFF.

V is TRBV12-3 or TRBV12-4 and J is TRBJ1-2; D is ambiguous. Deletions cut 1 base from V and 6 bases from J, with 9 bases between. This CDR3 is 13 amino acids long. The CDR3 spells CASSLGGVDGYTF. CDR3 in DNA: TGTGCCAGCAGTTTAGGGGGAGTTGATGGCTACACCTTC.

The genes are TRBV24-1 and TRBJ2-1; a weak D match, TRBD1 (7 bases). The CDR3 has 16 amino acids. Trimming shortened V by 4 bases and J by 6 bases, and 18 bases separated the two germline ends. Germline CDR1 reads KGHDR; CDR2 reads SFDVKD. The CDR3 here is CATSDPQGEVGNEQFF. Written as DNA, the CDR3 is TGTGCCACCAGTGACCCGCAGGGGGAGGTAGGCAATGAGCAGTTCTTC.

CDR3 nucleotide sequence: TGTGCCAGCAGTTGGGACAGCGGCGGAAACACCATATATTTT. Residues: CASSWDSGGNTIYF. The chain links TRBV12-3 or TRBV12-4 to TRBJ1-3; 7 bases match TRBD1. This CDR3 spans 14 amino acids. The trim removed 4 bases at V and 4 bases at J, leaving 4 bases unmatched.

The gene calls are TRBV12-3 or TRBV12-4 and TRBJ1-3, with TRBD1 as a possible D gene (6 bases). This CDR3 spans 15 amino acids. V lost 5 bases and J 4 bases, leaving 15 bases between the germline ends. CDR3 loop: CASSRKQGRGNTIYF. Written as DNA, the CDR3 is TGTGCCAGCAGTCGCAAACAGGGTAGGGGAAACACCATATATTTT.

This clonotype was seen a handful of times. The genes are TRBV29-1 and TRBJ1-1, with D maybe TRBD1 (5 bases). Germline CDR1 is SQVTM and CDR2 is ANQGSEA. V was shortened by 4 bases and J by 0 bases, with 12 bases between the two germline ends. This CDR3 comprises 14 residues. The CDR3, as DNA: TGCAGCGTTGTGAGTGAGACAGTGAACACTGAAGCTTTCTTT. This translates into CSVVSETVNTEAFF.

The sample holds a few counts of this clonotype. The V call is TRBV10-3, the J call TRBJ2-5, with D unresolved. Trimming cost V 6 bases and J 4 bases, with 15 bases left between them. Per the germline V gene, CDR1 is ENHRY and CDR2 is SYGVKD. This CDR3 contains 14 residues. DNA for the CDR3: TGTGCCATCAGAACATCAGGTCCCCCAGAGACCCAGTACTTC. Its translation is CAIRTSGPPETQYF.

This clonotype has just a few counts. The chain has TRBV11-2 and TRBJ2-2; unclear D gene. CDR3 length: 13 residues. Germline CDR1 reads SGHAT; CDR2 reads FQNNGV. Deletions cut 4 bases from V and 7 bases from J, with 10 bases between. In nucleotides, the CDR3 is TGTGCCAGCAGCTCGCCCTTGAGCGGGGAGCTGTTTTTT. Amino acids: CASSSPLSGELFF.